This TCR beta chain originates from a study of T cells in women clearing cervical HPV infection. The overall study: HLA type could not be excluded as a confounder.

Turning to this clone: The read gets to within 3 residues of the CDR3 end, and the germline J gene fills in the rest.

immunoSEQ multiplex PCR used an average of roughly 1,300 ng genomic DNA. Assay: immunoSEQ multiplex PCR; the TCRdb copy retains only in-frame clones and omits some. This repertoire comprises fewer than 30,000 clones; its ten largest clones make up roughly 2.8%. V gave up 7 bases and J gave up 7 bases; unmatched junction bases: 6. The CDR3 loop spans 13 amino acids. CDR1 is LNHDA and CDR2 is SQIVND in the germline V gene (reference sequence). The receptor's source is a woman between 18 and 75 years old with a cervical HPV16 infection that either progressed to CIN3+ or cleared (not recorded which). This chain connects TRBV19 to TRBJ1-4; TRBD1 aligns across 7 bases. Material for sequencing was blood buffy coat. The DNA read from the CDR3 is TGTGCCAGTAAAGAGGGGGCACGTGAAAAA. Residues: CASKEGAREK. The full CDR3 is CASKEGAREKLFF.